This note documents a single T cell receptor beta chain sequence. This entry belongs to a study of blood T cell repertoires in COVID-19. Across the whole study: The United States, Italy and Spain supplied acute and convalescent COVID-19 samples. Sources were T cells, B-cell-depleted T cells, or PBMCs; the material itself was cDNA or gDNA.

The germline V gene encodes CDR1 MNHEY and CDR2 SVGAGI. This CDR3 spans 14 amino acids. Germline trimming cut 5 bases from V and 3 bases from J; bases unmatched to any gene: 7. In the source study's methods: Amplification from reference gene primers served as the basis for estimated nucleated cell counts. Using immunoSEQ multiplex PCR, the repertoire was profiled, and TCRdb retains in-frame clones only, with some absent. The V and J calls and clone size are taken from that table; D and trimming were inferred from the DNA. The table has approximately 260,000 clones, 80% to 90% seen once. The sequence derives from a woman aged 70 to 79 with acute or convalescent COVID-19. The V call is TRBV6-5, the J call TRBJ2-7; 7 positions agree with TRBD1. Input material: peripheral blood. The CDR3 DNA reads TGTGCCAGCAGTAGGACAGGCGTAATCTACGAGCAGTACTTC. It specifies CASSRTGVIYEQYF.